Described below is a single T cell receptor (beta chain) sequence and its context. The antigen is unknown. The CDR3 is 13 amino acids. V lost 8 bases, J lost 0 bases, and 7 bases lay in between. The germline V gene encodes CDR1 MDHEN and CDR2 SYDVKM. The data stem from a study of cytomegalovirus exposure and HLA in healthy donors. Overall study context: A prior study identified approximately 110 million unique TCR beta sequences from about 179 million T cells.

Study-wide results and caveats: The study labeled 150 to 200 TCR beta chains cytomegalovirus-associated. In most subjects, TCR beta sequences reportedly gave accurate predictions of HLA-A and HLA-B alleles. Across all donors, roughly uniform sequencing depth was an assumption of the presence/absence analyses.

Primers included in the PCR were 60 Vbeta and 13 Jbeta primers. The protocol was immunoSEQ multiplex PCR, while the TCRdb copy is restricted to in-frame clones and leaves out a portion. The sample carries some 130,000 clones, approximately 82% recorded once. Material for sequencing was PBMCs. The rearrangement uses TRBV28 and TRBJ2-2, with D unresolved. This TCR was recovered from a female donor in good health and CMV-seronegative. The CDR3 nucleotides read TGTGCCAGCCCTAGGCCGAACACCGGGGAGCTGTTTTTT. It specifies CASPRPNTGELFF.